One sample yielded the 32 T cell receptor beta chains listed below, sequenced in a study of blood T cell repertoires in COVID-19. The protocol was immunoSEQ multiplex PCR, while the TCRdb copy is restricted to in-frame clones and leaves out a portion. The sample consists of 200,000 to 250,000 clones, roughly 86% of them appearing once. The material sequenced was peripheral blood. These TCRs come from a woman of 80 years or more with COVID-19, enrolled during active disease.

The chain recombines TRBV6-2 or TRBV6-3 with TRBJ1-6, with TRBD1 as a possible D gene (6 bases). Looked up from germline, CDR1 is MNHEY and CDR2 is SVGEGT. CDR3 length equals 17 residues. Trimming took off 6 bases at V and 6 bases at J, with 21 bases between the two ends. The CDR3 loop reads CASSRGPGTNTNSPLHF. In nucleotides, the CDR3 is TGTGCCAGCAGCCGAGGCCCCGGGACAAACACTAATTCACCCCTCCACTTT.

This clone showed up just once. This chain joins TRBV7-2 and TRBJ1-4; possibly TRBD1 for D (6 bases). Germline-derived CDR1 and CDR2 are SGHTA and FQGNSA. V was trimmed by 5 bases and J by 8 bases, leaving 18 bases between them. The CDR3 sequence is 15 residues long. CDR3 protein: CASSAGGGAREKLFF. The CDR3 nucleotides read TGTGCCAGCAGCGCGGGGGGCGGGGCGAGGGAAAAACTGTTTTTT.

The table lists this clone with a count of one. The rearrangement uses TRBV3-1 (or the pseudogene TRBV3-2) and TRBJ2-5, with 15 bases lining up with TRBD2. Germline loops: CDR1 LGHDT, CDR2 YNNKEL (reference sequence). This CDR3 comprises 18 residues. The ends lost 3 bases at V and 4 bases at J; junction bases unmatched: 9. The CDR3 spells CASSQGGLAGGQGETQYF. Here the CDR3 DNA reads TGTGCCAGCAGCCAGGGAGGACTAGCGGGGGGGCAGGGAGAGACCCAGTACTTC.

About this clone: The same CDR3 arises from other DNA sequences in this sample as well. The CDR3 nucleotides are TGTGCTAGTGGTTTATCAGGTGGGGAGACCCAGTACTTC. Residues: CASGLSGGETQYF. The chain recombines TRBV12-5 with TRBJ2-5; D is undetermined. CDR1 and CDR2 from the germline V gene are LGHNT and FRNRAP. Between the trimmed V and J ends, which lost 3 bases and 5 bases, there was a span of 10 bases. The CDR3 totals 13 residues. The full variable domain, completed using reference TRBV12-5 and TRBJ2-5, is DARVTQTPRHKVTEMGQEVTMRCQPILGHNTVFWYRQTMMQGLELLAYFRNRAPLDDSGMPKDRFSAEMPDATLATLKIQPSEPRDSAVYFCASGLSGGETQYFGPGTRLLVL.

The CDR3 sequence: CASSSARMDRSSYNEQFF. CDR3 sequence (DNA): TGTGCCAGCAGCTCGGCCCGTATGGACAGGAGCTCCTACAATGAGCAGTTCTTC. The chain joins TRBV5-6 to TRBJ2-1; 7 nucleotides match TRBD1. This CDR3 is built from 18 residues. Losses at the gene ends were 3 bases for V and 0 bases for J; bases not matched to a gene: 12. Germline V gene lookup returns CDR1 SGHDT and CDR2 YYEEEE.

This chain connects TRBV9 to TRBJ2-2, with 10 nucleotides matching TRBD1. The J segment lost 7 bases and the V segment lost 1 base, leaving 1 base of the junction unmatched. The CDR3 runs 14 residues. Germline values: CDR1 SGDLS, CDR2 YYNGEE. The chain's CDR3 is CASSVRTGGGELFF. The CDR3 DNA reads as TGTGCCAGCAGCGTAAGGACAGGGGGCGGGGAGCTGTTTTTT.

The CDR3 DNA sequence: TGTGCCAGCAGCCGCGGGCCCAGAGCCTATAATTCACCCCTCCACTTT. Amino acids: CASSRGPRAYNSPLHF. V is TRBV3-1 (or the pseudogene TRBV3-2) and J is TRBJ1-6; D gene uncertain. CDR3 length: 16 residues. Trimming shortened V by 4 bases and J by 2 bases, and 12 bases separated the two germline ends. The V gene's germline CDR1 is LGHDT and CDR2 YNNKEL (reference sequence).

V usage is TRBV3-1 (or the pseudogene TRBV3-2) and J usage is TRBJ1-1; D possibly corresponds to TRBD1 (6 bases). Germline CDR1 and CDR2: LGHDT and YNNKEL (reference sequence). V was clipped by 0 bases and J by 9 bases, with 11 bases between them. This CDR3 has 13 residues. CDR3 in DNA: TGTGCCAGCAGCCAAGATAAGGGGGTACAAGCTTTCTTT. Its protein is CASSQDKGVQAFF.

Points on this clone: A junction boundary mismatches the germline segment, possibly from a read error. J is TRBJ1-3 and V is TRBV10-1, with D perhaps matching TRBD1 (5 bases). The CDR3 is made up of 14 amino acids. Germline V lookup: CDR1 WNHNN, CDR2 SYGVQD (reference sequence). The CDR3 here is CASSARRAGNTIYF. CDR3 DNA sequence: TGTGCCAGCAGTGCCCGCAGGGCTGGAAACACCATATATTTT.

The chain links TRBV2 to TRBJ2-3; D remains ambiguous. CDR3 length equals 14 residues. Per the germline V gene, CDR1 is SNHLY and CDR2 is FYNNEI. The germline V and J ends were trimmed by 1 base and 2 bases, with 7 bases remaining between them. CDR3 residues: CASSEDSHTDTQYF. CDR3 nucleotides: TGTGCCAGCAGTGAAGACAGCCACACAGATACGCAGTATTTT.

The chain has TRBV23-1 and TRBJ1-2, with D tentatively TRBD1 (5 bases). TRBV23-1 is labeled an ORF, and its function is uncertain. Trimming took off 4 bases at V and 8 bases at J, with 20 bases between the two ends. This CDR3 is built from 15 residues. The CDR3 DNA is TGCGCCAGCAGTCCCCCCCCGCCAGGGATGGGGGGCTACACCTTC. This translates into CASSPPPPGMGGYTF.

The chain links TRBV5-8 to TRBJ1-2; 12 nucleotides match TRBD1. The V segment lost 4 bases and the J segment 4 bases; nucleotides outside the gene matches: 8. This CDR3 is built from 16 residues. The germline V gene encodes CDR1 SGHTS and CDR2 YDEGEE. The CDR3 nucleotides read TGTGCCAGCAGCCGGGGACAGGGGGCGTCGACCTATGGCTACACCTTC. It specifies CASSRGQGASTYGYTF.

This chain uses TRBV28 with TRBJ2-7; 7 bases fit TRBD2. The CDR3 is 14 residues long. V trimming: 10 bases; J trimming: 3 bases; junction bases outside the gene matches: 12. The germline V gene has CDR1 MDHEN and CDR2 SYDVKM. This CDR3 is CATSSGTIYYEQYV. CDR3 nucleotides: TGTGCCACCTCCTCCGGGACTATCTACTACGAGCAGTACGTC.

This clone was picked up one time. The gene calls are TRBV12-3 or TRBV12-4 and TRBJ2-7; D unresolved. This CDR3 region has 12 residues. V was clipped by 2 bases and J by 3 bases, with 5 bases between them. The CDR3 region is CASSLTGYEQYF. CDR3 coding DNA: TGTGCCAGCAGTTTAACGGGCTACGAGCAGTACTTC.

The chain employs TRBV18 and TRBJ2-2, with 7 bases aligning to TRBD2. Germline V gene data show CDR1 as KGHSH and CDR2 as LQKENI. V lost 0 bases and J lost 2; bases outside the gene matches: 3. This CDR3 region has 16 residues. The CDR3 DNA follows: TGTGCCAGCTCACCACCGGAGCGGGGAAACACCGGGGAGCTGTTTTTT. It encodes CASSPPERGNTGELFF. Full variable domain (outside the CDR3, taken from reference TRBV18 and TRBJ2-2): NAGVMQNPRHLVRRRGQEARLRCSPMKGHSHVYWYRQLPEEGLKFMVYLQKENIIDESGMPKERFSAEFPKEGPSILRIQQVVRGDSAAYFCASSPPERGNTGELFFGEGSRLTVL.

The chain links TRBV9 to TRBJ1-1, with a weak D call TRBD1 (6 bases). This CDR3 comprises 16 residues. V gave up 0 bases and J gave up 0 bases, with 12 bases separating them. Germline assignment: CDR1 SGDLS and CDR2 YYNGEE. CDR3 DNA sequence: TGTGCCAGCAGCGTAGGAGGACAGCTCATGAACACTGAAGCTTTCTTT. Translating it yields CASSVGGQLMNTEAFF.

This clone was observed a single time. The chain has TRBV6-5 and TRBJ1-1, with 9 nucleotides matching TRBD1. The V and J ends lost 6 bases and 12 bases, in that order; junction bases with no gene match: 14. CDR1 MNHEY and CDR2 SVGAGI come from the germline V gene. The length of the CDR3 is 14 residues. The CDR3 DNA reads TGTGCCAGCAGCCAAGATCCGGGACAGGGTGTATCTTTCTTT. Translating it yields CASSQDPGQGVSFF.

The chain recombines TRBV29-1 with TRBJ1-2; 8 bases match TRBD1. The CDR3 extends over 13 amino acids. Germline CDR1 and CDR2: SQVTM and ANQGSEA. Trimming at V came to 7 bases and at J to 7 bases, leaving 11 bases not matched to a gene. The CDR3 coding sequence is TGCAGCGCGATCCAGGGGGCGCGGGGTGGCTACACCTTC. This codes for CSAIQGARGGYTF.

The chain uses TRBV5-5 and TRBJ1-5; 7 bases match TRBD1. Germline V CDR1 and CDR2: SGHKS, YYEKEE (reference sequence). The CDR3 has 14 residues. V was clipped by 3 bases and J by 9 bases; unmatched bases: 9. CDR3 DNA sequence: TGTGCCAGCAGCTCGGGACAGACCTCCGGGCCCCAGCATTTT. Translated, it gives CASSSGQTSGPQHF.

J is TRBJ1-6 and V is TRBV24-1; possible D gene TRBD1, 6 bases. V lost 1 base, J lost 6 bases, and 18 bases lay in between. There are 18 residues in the CDR3. From germline, CDR1 is KGHDR and CDR2 SFDVKD. The CDR3 sequence is CATSDFPGGAASNSPLHF. DNA of the CDR3: TGTGCCACCAGTGATTTTCCGGGGGGGGCGGCGAGTAATTCACCCCTCCACTTT.

The V and J genes are TRBV6-5 and TRBJ1-2; D call uncertain. Trimming took 8 bases from V and 2 from J, leaving 15 bases between them. The CDR3 covers 14 residues. Germline V gene lookup returns CDR1 MNHEY and CDR2 SVGAGI. The CDR3 reads CASRNPGENYGYTF. The CDR3 coding sequence is TGTGCCAGCCGTAACCCCGGGGAAAACTATGGCTACACCTTC.

This clone was observed a few times. The chain couples TRBV18 to TRBJ1-5; maybe TRBD1 (6 bases). Germline V gives CDR1 KGHSH, CDR2 LQKENI. Trimming stripped 5 bases from V and 7 bases from J, with 15 bases between. The CDR3 sequence is 14 residues long. CDR3: CASSMDSTLQPQHF. The CDR3, as DNA: TGTGCCAGCTCAATGGACAGCACTCTCCAGCCCCAGCATTTT. Based on the CDR3 plus reference TRBV18 and TRBJ1-5, the full variable domain is NAGVMQNPRHLVRRRGQEARLRCSPMKGHSHVYWYRQLPEEGLKFMVYLQKENIIDESGMPKERFSAEFPKEGPSILRIQQVVRGDSAAYFCASSMDSTLQPQHFGDGTRLSIL.

The rearrangement joins TRBV19 to TRBJ1-6; possibly TRBD1 for D (5 bases). Per germline, CDR1 LNHDA and CDR2 SQIVND (reference sequence). The CDR3 length is 16 residues. The V and J ends lost 1 base and 7 bases respectively, with 14 bases between them. CDR3 nucleotides: TGTGCCAGTAGTATAGCTCAGGGAAGAATGAATTCACCCCTCCACTTT. Translation: CASSIAQGRMNSPLHF.

J is TRBJ1-1 and V is TRBV15, with D perhaps matching TRBD1 (5 bases). V was shortened by 3 bases and J by 4 bases, with 12 bases between the two germline ends. Germline V gene lookup returns CDR1 LNHNV and CDR2 YYDKDF (reference sequence). The CDR3 contains 14 residues. The CDR3 spells CATSRTVMGTEAFF. DNA for the CDR3: TGTGCCACCAGCAGGACAGTGATGGGCACTGAAGCTTTCTTT.

This sequence joins TRBV5-1 and TRBJ1-1; TRBD1 matches at 7 bases. The CDR3 has 17 amino acids. Germline V gene data show CDR1 as SGHRS and CDR2 as YFSETQ. V trimming: 0 bases; J trimming: 11 bases; junction bases outside the gene matches: 19. CDR3 DNA: TGCGCCAGCAGCTTGGCCGGAGCGTGGGCAGGGGGTGCAATTGCTTTCTTT. Translated, it gives CASSLAGAWAGGAIAFF. The entire variable domain, with the rest obtained from reference TRBV5-1 and TRBJ1-1, is as follows: KAGVTQTPRYLIKTRGQQVTLSCSPISGHRSVSWYQQTPGQGLQFLFEYFSETQRNKGNFPGRFSGRQFSNSRSEMNVSTLELGDSALYLCASSLAGAWAGGAIAFFGQGTRLTVV.

The chain is built from TRBV5-1 and TRBJ1-3; TRBD1 is a possible D gene (5 bases). Trimming removed 2 bases at V and 1 base at J, with 10 bases between. The CDR3 is 15 amino acids. In germline, CDR1 is SGHRS, CDR2 YFSETQ. The CDR3 DNA reads as TGCGCCAGCAGCTTCCAGCCAGGGTCTGGAAACACCATATATTTT. Amino acid sequence: CASSFQPGSGNTIYF. Full variable domain (outside the CDR3, taken from reference TRBV5-1 and TRBJ1-3): KAGVTQTPRYLIKTRGQQVTLSCSPISGHRSVSWYQQTPGQGLQFLFEYFSETQRNKGNFPGRFSGRQFSNSRSEMNVSTLELGDSALYLCASSFQPGSGNTIYFGEGSWLTVV.

The chain uses TRBV6-6 and TRBJ1-5; a possible D gene is TRBD1 (6 bases). CDR1 and CDR2 from the germline V gene are MNHNY and SVGAGI (reference sequence). Deletions cut 5 bases from V and 7 bases from J, with 9 bases between. The CDR3 runs to 12 residues. The CDR3 spells CASSTGFQPQHF. As DNA, the CDR3 is TGTGCCAGCAGTACAGGGTTCCAGCCCCAGCATTTT.

The CDR3 reads CASSIDVNGGPVYNEQFF. The CDR3 nucleotides are TGTGCCAGTAGTATAGATGTTAACGGGGGGCCGGTCTACAATGAGCAGTTCTTC. V gene TRBV19 combines with J gene TRBJ2-1, with a possible D match to TRBD2 (7 bases). CDR3 length: 18 amino acids. Germline CDR1 and CDR2: LNHDA and SQIVND (reference sequence). V lost 0 bases and J lost 3, with 18 bases in between. Full variable domain (remainder filled in from reference TRBV19 and TRBJ2-1): DGGITQSPKYLFRKEGQNVTLSCEQNLNHDAMYWYRQDPGQGLRLIYYSQIVNDFQKGDIAEGYSVSREKKESFPLTVTSAQKNPTAFYLCASSIDVNGGPVYNEQFFGPGTRLTVL.

The table lists this clone with a few counts. The chain recombines TRBV5-8 with TRBJ2-7; perhaps TRBD1 as D (6 bases). The CDR3 has 15 amino acids. V gave up 1 base and J gave up 1 base, with 12 bases separating them. Germline lookup yields CDR1 SGHTS and CDR2 YDEGEE. Here the CDR3 reads CASSLTWTASYEQYF. In DNA form, the CDR3 reads TGTGCCAGCAGCTTGACTTGGACAGCATCCTACGAGCAGTACTTC.

The chain carries TRBV4-3 and TRBJ2-6; possibly TRBD2 for D (6 bases). Germline CDR1 is LGHNA and CDR2 is YSLEER. V lost 3 bases and J lost 0, with 18 bases in between. There are 19 residues in the CDR3. CDR3 coding DNA: TGCGCCAGCAGCCAGCGGCTGGGACTGTTGAGCTCTGGGGCCAACGTCCTGACTTTC. Translated, it gives CASSQRLGLLSSGANVLTF.

In nucleotides, the CDR3 is TGTGCCACCAGTAATTACAGACAAGAGACCCAGTACTTC. As protein: CATSNYRQETQYF. This chain uses TRBV24-1 with TRBJ2-5; no clear D. The V end was cut by 6 bases, the J end by 2 bases, with 9 bases between. The CDR3 sequence is 13 residues long. Per the germline V gene, CDR1 is KGHDR and CDR2 is SFDVKD.

This clone was recorded once. The rearrangement uses TRBV2 and TRBJ2-1, with D perhaps TRBD1 (5 bases). The germline V gene encodes CDR1 SNHLY and CDR2 FYNNEI. This CDR3 has 12 residues. The V gene lost 6 bases and the J gene lost 9 bases, with 12 bases spanning the gap. The CDR3 coding sequence is TGTGCCAGCAGCCAGGGAATAGGTGAGCAGTTCTTC. It yields the protein CASSQGIGEQFF.